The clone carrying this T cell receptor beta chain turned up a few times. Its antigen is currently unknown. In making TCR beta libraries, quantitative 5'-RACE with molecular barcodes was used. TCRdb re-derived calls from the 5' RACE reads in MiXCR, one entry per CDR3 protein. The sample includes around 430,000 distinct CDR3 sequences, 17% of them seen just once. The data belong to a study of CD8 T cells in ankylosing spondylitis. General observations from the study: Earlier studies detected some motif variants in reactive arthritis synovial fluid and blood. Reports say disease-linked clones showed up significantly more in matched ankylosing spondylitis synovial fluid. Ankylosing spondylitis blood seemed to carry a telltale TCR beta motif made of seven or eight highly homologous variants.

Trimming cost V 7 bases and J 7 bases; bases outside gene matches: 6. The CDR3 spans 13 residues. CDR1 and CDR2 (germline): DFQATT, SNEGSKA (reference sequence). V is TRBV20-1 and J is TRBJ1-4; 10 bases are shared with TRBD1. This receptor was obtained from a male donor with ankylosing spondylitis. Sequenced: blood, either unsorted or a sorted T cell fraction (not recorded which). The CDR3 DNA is TGCAGTGTCCTCCGGGACAGGGGTGAAAAACTGTTTTTT. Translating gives CSVLRDRGEKLFF.